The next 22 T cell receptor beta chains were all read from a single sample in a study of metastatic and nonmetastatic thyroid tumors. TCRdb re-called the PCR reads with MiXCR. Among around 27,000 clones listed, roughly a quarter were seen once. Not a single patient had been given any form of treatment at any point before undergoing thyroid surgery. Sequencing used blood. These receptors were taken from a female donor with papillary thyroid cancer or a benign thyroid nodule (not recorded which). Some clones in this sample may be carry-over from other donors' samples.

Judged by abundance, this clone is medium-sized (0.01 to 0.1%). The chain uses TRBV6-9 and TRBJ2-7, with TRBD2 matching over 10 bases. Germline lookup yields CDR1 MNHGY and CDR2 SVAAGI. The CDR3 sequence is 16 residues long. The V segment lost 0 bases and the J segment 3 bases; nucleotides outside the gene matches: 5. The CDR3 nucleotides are TGTGCCAGCAGTTATTCTTGTCTAGCGGGAGTCTACGAGCAGTACTTC. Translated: CASSYSCLAGVYEQYF.

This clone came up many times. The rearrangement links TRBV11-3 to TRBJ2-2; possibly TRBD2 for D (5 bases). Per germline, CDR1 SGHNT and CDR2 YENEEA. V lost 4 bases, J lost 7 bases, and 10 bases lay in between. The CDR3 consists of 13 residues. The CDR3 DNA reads TGTGCCAGCAGCTCACTAGTAAGCGGGGAGCTGTTTTTT. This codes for CASSSLVSGELFF.

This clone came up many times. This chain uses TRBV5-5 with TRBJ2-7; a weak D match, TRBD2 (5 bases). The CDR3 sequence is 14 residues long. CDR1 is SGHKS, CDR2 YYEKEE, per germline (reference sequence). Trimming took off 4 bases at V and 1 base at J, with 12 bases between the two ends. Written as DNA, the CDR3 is TGTGCCAGCAGCCTCATAAGCGGTTCCTACGAGCAGTACTTC. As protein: CASSLISGSYEQYF.

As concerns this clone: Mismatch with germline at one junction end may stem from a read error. In DNA, the CDR3 is TGTGCCAGCAGGCCACGGACTAGCTTGGAGAGCCAGTACTTC. Translated, it gives CASRPRTSLESQYF. The chain is built from TRBV3-1 and TRBJ2-5; 8 positions match TRBD2. The CDR3 extends over 14 amino acids. CDR1 is LGHDT and CDR2 is YNNKEL in the germline V gene (reference sequence).

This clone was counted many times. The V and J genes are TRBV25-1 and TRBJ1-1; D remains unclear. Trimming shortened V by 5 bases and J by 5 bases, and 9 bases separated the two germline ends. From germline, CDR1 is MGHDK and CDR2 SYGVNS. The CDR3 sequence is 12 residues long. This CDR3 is CASSLGETEAFF. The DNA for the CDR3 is TGTGCCAGCAGTCTGGGAGAGACTGAAGCTTTCTTT.

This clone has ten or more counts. CDR3 protein: CASSESGSGTGELFF. The CDR3 nucleotides are TGTGCCAGCAGCGAGAGCGGGAGTGGCACCGGGGAGCTGTTTTTT. The V gene is TRBV11-2, the J gene TRBJ2-2; 8 nucleotides match TRBD2. This CDR3 has 15 amino acids. The V and J ends lost 5 bases and 4 bases, in that order; junction bases with no gene match: 6. From germline, CDR1 is SGHAT and CDR2 FQNNGV.

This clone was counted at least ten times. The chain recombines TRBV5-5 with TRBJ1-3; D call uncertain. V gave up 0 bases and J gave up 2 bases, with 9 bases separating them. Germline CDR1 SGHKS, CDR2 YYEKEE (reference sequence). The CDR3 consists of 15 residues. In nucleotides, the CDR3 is TGTGCCAGCAGCTTGGAAAGCTTTGCTGGAAACACCATATATTTT. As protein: CASSLESFAGNTIYF.

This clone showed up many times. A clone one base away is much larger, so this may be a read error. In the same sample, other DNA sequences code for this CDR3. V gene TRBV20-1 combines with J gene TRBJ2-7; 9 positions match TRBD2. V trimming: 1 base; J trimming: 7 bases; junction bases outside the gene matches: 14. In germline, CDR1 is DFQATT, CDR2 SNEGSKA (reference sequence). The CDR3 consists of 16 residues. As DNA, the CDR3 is TGCAGTGCTAGAGTCAGGACCAGCGGGAGGATCGGTGAGCAGTACTTC. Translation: CSARVRTSGRIGEQYF.

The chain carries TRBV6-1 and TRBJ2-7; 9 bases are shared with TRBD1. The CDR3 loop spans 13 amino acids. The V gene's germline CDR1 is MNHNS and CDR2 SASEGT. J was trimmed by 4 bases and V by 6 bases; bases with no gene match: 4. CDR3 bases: TGTGCCAGCAGGGGACAGGGAAGGTACGAGCAGTACTTC. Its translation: CASRGQGRYEQYF.

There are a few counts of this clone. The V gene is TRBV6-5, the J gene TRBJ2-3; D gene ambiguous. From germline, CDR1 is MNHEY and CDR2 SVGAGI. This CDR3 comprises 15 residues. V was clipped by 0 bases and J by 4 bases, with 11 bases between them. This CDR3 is CASSYSPEPADTQYF. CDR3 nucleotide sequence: TGTGCCAGCAGTTACTCGCCTGAGCCAGCAGATACGCAGTATTTT.

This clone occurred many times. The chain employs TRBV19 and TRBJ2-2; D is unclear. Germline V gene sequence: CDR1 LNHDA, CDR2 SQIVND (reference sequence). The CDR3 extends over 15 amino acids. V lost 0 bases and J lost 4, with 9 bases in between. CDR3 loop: CASSIDRASTGELFF. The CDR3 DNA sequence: TGTGCCAGTAGTATAGACCGGGCCTCCACCGGGGAGCTGTTTTTT.

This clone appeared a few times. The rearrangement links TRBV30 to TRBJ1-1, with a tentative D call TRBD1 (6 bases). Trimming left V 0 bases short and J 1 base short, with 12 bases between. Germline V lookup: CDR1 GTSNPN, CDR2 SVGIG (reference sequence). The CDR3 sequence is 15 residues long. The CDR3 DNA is TGTGCCTGGAGTGTCCCGACAGGTTCGAACACTGAAGCTTTCTTT. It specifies CAWSVPTGSNTEAFF.

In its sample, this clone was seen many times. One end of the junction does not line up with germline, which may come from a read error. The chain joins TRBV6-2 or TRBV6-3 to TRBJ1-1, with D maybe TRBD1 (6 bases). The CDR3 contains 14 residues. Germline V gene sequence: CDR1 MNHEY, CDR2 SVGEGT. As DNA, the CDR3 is TGTGCCGGCAGTGGAAACAGGGAAAACACTGAAGCTTTCTTT. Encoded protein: CAGSGNRENTEAFF.

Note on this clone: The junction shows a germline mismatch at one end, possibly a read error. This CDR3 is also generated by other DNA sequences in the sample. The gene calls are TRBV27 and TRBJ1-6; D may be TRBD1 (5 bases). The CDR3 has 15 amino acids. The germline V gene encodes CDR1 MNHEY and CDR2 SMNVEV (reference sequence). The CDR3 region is CASSLSGRAGSPLHF. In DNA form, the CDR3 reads TGTGCCAGCAGCTTATCAGGCAGGGCCGGTTCACCACTCCACTTT.

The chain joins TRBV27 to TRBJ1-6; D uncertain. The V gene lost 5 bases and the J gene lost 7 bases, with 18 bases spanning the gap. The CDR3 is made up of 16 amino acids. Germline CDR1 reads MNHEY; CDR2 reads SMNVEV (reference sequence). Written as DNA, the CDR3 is TGTGCCAGCAGTAGGTTGCCCATCTCTTGGAATTCACCCCTCCACTTT. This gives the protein CASSRLPISWNSPLHF.

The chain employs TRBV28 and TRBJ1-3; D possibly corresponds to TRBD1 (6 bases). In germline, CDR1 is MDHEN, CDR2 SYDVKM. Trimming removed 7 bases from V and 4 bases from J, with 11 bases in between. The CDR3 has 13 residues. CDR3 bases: TGTGCCAGCATGGGGGCGCGGGGAAACACCATATATTTT. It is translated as CASMGARGNTIYF.

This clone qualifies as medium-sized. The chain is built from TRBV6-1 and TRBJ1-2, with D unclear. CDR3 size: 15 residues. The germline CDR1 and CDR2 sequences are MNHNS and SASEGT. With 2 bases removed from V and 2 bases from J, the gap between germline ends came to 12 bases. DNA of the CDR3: TGTGCCAGCAGTGAATTCTACCAGGAAAACTATGGCTACACCTTC. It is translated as CASSEFYQENYGYTF.

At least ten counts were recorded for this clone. The CDR3 protein is CASSQVAAGEGTDTQYF. DNA of the CDR3: TGCGCCAGCAGCCAAGTAGCAGCGGGAGAGGGAACAGATACGCAGTATTTT. The chain employs TRBV4-1 and TRBJ2-3; 8 bases are a match to TRBD2. J lost 3 bases, V lost 1 base, and 9 bases had no gene match. This CDR3 spans 17 amino acids. Germline-derived CDR1 and CDR2 are MGHRA and YSYEKL.

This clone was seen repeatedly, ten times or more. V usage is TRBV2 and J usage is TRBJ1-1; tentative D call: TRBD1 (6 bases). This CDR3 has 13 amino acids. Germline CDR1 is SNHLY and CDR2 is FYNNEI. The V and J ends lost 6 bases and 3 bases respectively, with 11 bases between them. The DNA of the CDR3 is TGTGCCAGCAGCCGGGGGGCGGACACTGAAGCTTTCTTT. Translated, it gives CASSRGADTEAFF.

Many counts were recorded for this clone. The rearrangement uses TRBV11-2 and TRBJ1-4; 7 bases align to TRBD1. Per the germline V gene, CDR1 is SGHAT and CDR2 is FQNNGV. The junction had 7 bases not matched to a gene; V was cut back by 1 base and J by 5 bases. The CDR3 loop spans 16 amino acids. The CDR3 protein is CASSLGWDSPNEKLFF. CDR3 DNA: TGTGCCAGCAGCTTAGGCTGGGACAGCCCAAATGAAAAACTGTTTTTT. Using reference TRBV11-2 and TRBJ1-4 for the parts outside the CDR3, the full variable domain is EAGVAQSPRYKIIEKRQSVAFWCNPISGHATLYWYQQILGQGPKLLIQFQNNGVVDDSQLPKDRFSAERLKGVDSTLKIQPAKLEDSAVYLCASSLGWDSPNEKLFFGSGTQLSVL.

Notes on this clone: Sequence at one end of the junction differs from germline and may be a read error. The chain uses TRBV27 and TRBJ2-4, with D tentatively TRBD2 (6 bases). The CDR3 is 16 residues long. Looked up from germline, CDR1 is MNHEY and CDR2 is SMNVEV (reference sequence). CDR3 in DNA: TGTGCCAGCAGGTTATTTAACGGGGGAGTCAGGAACATTCAGTCCTTC. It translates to CASRLFNGGVRNIQSF.

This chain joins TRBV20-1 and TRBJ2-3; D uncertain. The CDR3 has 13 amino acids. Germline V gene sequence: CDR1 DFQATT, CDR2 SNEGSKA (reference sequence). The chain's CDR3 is CRALSPITDTQYF. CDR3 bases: TGCAGAGCACTTTCCCCTATCACAGATACGCAGTATTTT.